The 23 T cell receptor beta chains listed next were all sequenced from one sample in a study of blood T cells in healthy people across ages. The second PCR ran roughly 6 to 11 cycles with a sample-barcoded 5' primer and J-beta primers. MiXCR, run by TCRdb on the 5' RACE reads, gives a single entry per CDR3 protein. The sample has approximately 320,000 distinct CDR3 sequences; 27% are singletons. Sequences were obtained from blood. The receptors shown here come from a woman aged 70-85 years in good health.

This clonotype was seen only a few times. The V call is TRBV29-1, the J call TRBJ1-1, with D tentatively TRBD1 (5 bases). Germline CDR1 and CDR2: SQVTM and ANQGSEA. This CDR3 has 12 residues. V shed 1 base and J shed 4 bases, with 7 bases lying between them. The CDR3 protein is CSVEGDGTEAFF. DNA of the CDR3: TGCAGCGTTGAAGGGGACGGCACTGAAGCTTTCTTT. Looking up the rest from reference TRBV29-1 and TRBJ1-1 gives the full variable domain: SAVISQKPSRDICQRGTSLTIQCQVDSQVTMMFWYRQQPGQSLTLIATANQGSEATYESGFVIDKFPISRPNLTFSTLTVSNMSPEDSSIYLCSVEGDGTEAFFGQGTRLTVV.

This clonotype occurred many times. J is TRBJ2-5 and V is TRBV27; TRBD1 is a possible D gene (6 bases). Germline CDR1 MNHEY, CDR2 SMNVEV (reference sequence). The CDR3 sequence is 15 residues long. V lost 8 bases and J 2 bases, leaving 18 bases between the germline ends. The CDR3 sequence: CASGRRDTLQETQYF. Written as DNA, the CDR3 is TGTGCCAGCGGCCGCCGGGACACCCTTCAAGAGACCCAGTACTTC.

The chain is built from TRBV28 and TRBJ2-1; 8 positions match TRBD1. The CDR3 extends over 14 amino acids. The V segment lost 7 bases and the J segment 7 bases; nucleotides outside the gene matches: 9. Germline values: CDR1 MDHEN, CDR2 SYDVKM. CDR3 amino acids: CASKDRVGWNEQFF. CDR3 DNA sequence: TGTGCCAGCAAGGACAGGGTGGGTTGGAATGAGCAGTTCTTC.

The CDR3 nucleotides read TGTGCCAGCAGTACATGGGATTCCTACGAGCAGTACTTC. Protein: CASSTWDSYEQYF. V gene TRBV28 combines with J gene TRBJ2-7; D unresolved. V shed 5 bases and J shed 1 base, with 9 bases lying between them. The length of the CDR3 is 13 residues. The V gene's germline CDR1 is MDHEN and CDR2 SYDVKM.

This clonotype was observed at least ten times. The rearrangement uses TRBV28 and TRBJ2-5; D is uncertain. Germline loops: CDR1 MDHEN, CDR2 SYDVKM. The V gene lost 5 bases and the J gene lost 5 bases, with 9 bases spanning the gap. The CDR3 is made up of 12 amino acids. CDR3 in amino acids: CASSVTRETQYF. In DNA, the CDR3 is TGTGCCAGCAGTGTGACTCGGGAGACCCAGTACTTC.

This clonotype was detected only a few times. The V gene is TRBV27, the J gene TRBJ2-5, with 7 bases lining up with TRBD2. TRBJ2-1 explains the end of the DNA better; the J call may be wrong. Per the germline V gene, CDR1 is MNHEY and CDR2 is SMNVEV (reference sequence). The CDR3 covers 13 residues. CDR3 in DNA: TGTGCCAGCAGTGGCGGGAGTTTTAATGAGCAGTTCTTC. Residues: CASSGGSFNEQFF.

The rearrangement links TRBV10-1 to TRBJ1-1; no firm D call. Germline-derived CDR1 and CDR2 are WNHNN and SYGVQD (reference sequence). V shed 5 bases and J shed 8 bases, with 6 bases lying between them. The CDR3 covers 10 residues. The CDR3 protein is CASSQIEAFF. DNA for the CDR3: TGCGCCAGCAGTCAGATCGAAGCTTTCTTT.

CDR3 amino acids: CSASPLGQATLNYGYTF. The CDR3 region has the DNA TGCAGTGCTAGTCCCCTTGGACAGGCAACGCTTAACTATGGCTACACCTTC. V gene TRBV20-1 combines with J gene TRBJ1-2, with 7 bases that match TRBD1. This CDR3 contains 17 residues. Germline CDR1 is DFQATT and CDR2 is SNEGSKA (reference sequence). Trimming took 3 bases from V and 1 from J; bases not matched to a gene: 14.

This clonotype was detected only a few times. The chain links TRBV5-1 to TRBJ2-5; D possibly uses TRBD1 or TRBD2 (5 bases each). Germline lookup yields CDR1 SGHRS and CDR2 YFSETQ. Deletions cut 1 base from V and 5 bases from J, with 9 bases between. The CDR3 length is 13 residues. CDR3: CASSLLEGETQYF. Here the CDR3 DNA reads TGCGCCAGCAGCTTGTTAGAGGGGGAGACCCAGTACTTC.

In its sample, this clonotype was seen a few times. DNA for the CDR3: TGCGCCACCGGACTAGCGGGACACAATGAGCAGTTCTTC. Residues: CATGLAGHNEQFF. The genes are TRBV5-1 and TRBJ2-1, with 12 bases matching TRBD2. The CDR3 is made up of 13 amino acids. Germline loops: CDR1 SGHRS, CDR2 YFSETQ. The V gene end was trimmed by 9 bases and the J gene end by 5 bases; junction bases not matched to a gene: 3.

This clonotype turned up a few times. The chain joins TRBV20-1 to TRBJ2-1, with 12 bases aligning to TRBD2. After removal of 6 bases from V and 3 bases from J, the junction contained 3 bases not matched to a gene. The CDR3 spans 14 residues. Germline CDR1 and CDR2: DFQATT and SNEGSKA (reference sequence). CDR3 nucleotides: TGCAGTGCACGGACTAGCGGGGACTACAATGAGCAGTTCTTC. Its translation is CSARTSGDYNEQFF.

This rearrangement joins TRBV20-1 to TRBJ2-3; TRBD1 agrees at 9 bases. V gave up 1 base and J gave up 3 bases; unmatched junction bases: 8. The CDR3 consists of 16 residues. CDR1 DFQATT and CDR2 SNEGSKA come from the germline V gene (reference sequence). The CDR3 bases are TGCAGTGCTAGAGGGACAGGGGTTCGGTGGACAGATACGCAGTATTTT. Translating gives CSARGTGVRWTDTQYF.

This clonotype has more than one count but fewer than ten. The J gene is TRBJ1-2, the V gene TRBV27; D may be TRBD1 (6 bases). V was clipped by 0 bases and J by 5 bases, with 10 bases between them. The CDR3 is 14 residues long. The germline CDR1 and CDR2 sequences are MNHEY and SMNVEV (reference sequence). CDR3 nucleotide sequence: TGTGCCAGCAGTTTATCCAGGGGATTATATGGCTACACCTTC. Amino acids: CASSLSRGLYGYTF.

This sequence joins TRBV4-3 and TRBJ2-1, with 7 bases lining up with TRBD2. The CDR3 totals 16 residues. CDR1 and CDR2 from the germline V gene are LGHNA and YSLEER. The V segment lost 0 bases and the J segment 6 bases; nucleotides outside the gene matches: 8. The CDR3 DNA reads TGCGCCAGCAGCCAAGAGATAGGGAGGGAGTTCAATGAGCAGTTCTTC. As protein: CASSQEIGREFNEQFF.

The gene calls are TRBV11-2 and TRBJ2-4; 8 nucleotides line up with TRBD2. CDR1 is SGHAT and CDR2 is FQNNGV in the germline V gene. Germline trimming cut 1 base from V and 1 base from J; bases unmatched to any gene: 18. The CDR3 consists of 21 residues. DNA for the CDR3: TGTGCCAGCAGCTTAGTCCCCCCTCTAGCGGGTCTAACTGGGGCCAAAAACATTCAGTACTTC. As protein: CASSLVPPLAGLTGAKNIQYF.

The chain links TRBV3-1 to TRBJ2-2; no reliable D call. CDR3 length: 14 amino acids. CDR1 and CDR2 (germline): LGHDT, YNNKEL (reference sequence). V was shortened by 2 bases and J by 2 bases, with 6 bases between the two germline ends. DNA for the CDR3: TGTGCCAGCAGCCAAACGACTAACACCGGGGAGCTGTTTTTT. Translation gives CASSQTTNTGELFF.

V and J are TRBV7-9 and TRBJ2-5; 9 bases match TRBD2. The closer fit of TRBJ2-1 to the DNA end suggests the J call may be wrong. The CDR3 is made up of 15 amino acids. The germline CDR1 and CDR2 sequences are SEHNR and FQNEAQ (reference sequence). This CDR3 is CASSLVRGRGNEQFF. Here the CDR3 DNA reads TGTGCCAGCAGCTTAGTTCGCGGGAGGGGAAATGAGCAGTTCTTC.

This clonotype was counted only a few times. The chain combines TRBV20-1 with TRBJ2-4; TRBD2 aligns across 15 bases. Per the germline V gene, CDR1 is DFQATT and CDR2 is SNEGSKA (reference sequence). With V trimmed by 6 bases and J by 7 bases, 10 bases remained unmatched. CDR3 length: 16 residues. The DNA for the CDR3 is TGCAGTGCAATGGGACTAGCGGGAGGCCCTTGGAACATTCAGTACTTC. This sequence encodes CSAMGLAGGPWNIQYF.

This clonotype was observed at least ten times. The chain carries TRBV28 and TRBJ2-2; D may be TRBD1 (5 bases). CDR1 is MDHEN, CDR2 SYDVKM, per germline. Trimming took 1 base from V and 1 from J, leaving 10 bases between them. There are 16 residues in the CDR3. The CDR3 sequence: CASSLSGHRNTGELFF. In nucleotides, the CDR3 is TGTGCCAGCAGTTTATCCGGACATAGGAACACCGGGGAGCTGTTTTTT. Filled out from reference TRBV28 and TRBJ2-2, the complete variable domain reads DVKVTQSSRYLVKRTGEKVFLECVQDMDHENMFWYRQDPGLGLRLIYFSYDVKMKEKGDIPEGYSVSREKKERFSLILESASTNQTSMYLCASSLSGHRNTGELFFGEGSRLTVL.

CDR3 amino acids: CASSTGLGANVLTF. The CDR3 nucleotides read TGTGCCAGCTCAACCGGGCTAGGGGCCAACGTCCTGACTTTC. The chain combines TRBV28 with TRBJ2-6; no clear D gene. CDR3 size: 14 residues. V was clipped by 8 bases and J by 4 bases, with 12 bases between them. Looked up from germline, CDR1 is MDHEN and CDR2 is SYDVKM.

On this clonotype: This could be a read error, since a much larger clone is one nucleotide away. This chain joins TRBV29-1 and TRBJ2-1, with D possibly matching TRBD1 (5 bases). Germline CDR1 SQVTM, CDR2 ANQGSEA. The CDR3 is 13 amino acids. The V gene lost 4 bases and the J gene lost 9 bases, with 16 bases spanning the gap. The CDR3 nucleotides read TGCAGCGTTGGCATGGGGCAGTTGGGTGAGCAGTTCTTC. It translates to CSVGMGQLGEQFF.

This clonotype was detected only a few times. CDR3 residues: CASRFGHSNGYTF. In nucleotides, the CDR3 is TGTGCCAGCAGATTTGGACACAGTAATGGCTACACCTTC. The rearrangement uses TRBV6-5 and TRBJ1-2, with D perhaps TRBD1 (5 bases). The V and J ends lost 6 bases and 6 bases respectively, with 14 bases between them. This CDR3 comprises 13 residues. CDR1 is MNHEY, CDR2 SVGAGI, per germline.

This clonotype was seen more than once but under ten times. The rearrangement joins TRBV12-5 to TRBJ2-7; 7 nucleotides agree with TRBD1. With 1 base clipped from V and 2 bases from J, the junction kept 2 bases outside the gene matches. The V gene's germline CDR1 is LGHNT and CDR2 FRNRAP. The CDR3 is 14 residues long. CDR3 loop: CASGLGTGAYEQYF. Here the CDR3 DNA reads TGTGCTAGTGGTTTGGGAACAGGGGCCTACGAGCAGTACTTC.